This T cell receptor (beta chain) was sequenced during a study of T cell changes during pregnancy in multiple sclerosis. The method was immunoSEQ multiplex PCR; TCRdb's version includes in-frame clones alone and lacks a portion of them. The sample lists over 40,000 clones, over 70% occurring once. The CDR3 extends over 12 amino acids. Germline lookup yields CDR1 SEHNR and CDR2 FQNEAQ (reference sequence). V lost 8 bases and J 5 bases, leaving 12 bases between the germline ends. The sequence came from a female donor in good health, enrolled as a control in a pregnancy study. This specimen consisted of peripheral blood, obtained in the first trimester of pregnancy. The chain couples TRBV7-9 to TRBJ1-2; D gene uncertain. CDR3: CASGRLVYGYTF. The CDR3 nucleotides are TGTGCCAGCGGAAGACTGGTTTATGGCTACACCTTC.